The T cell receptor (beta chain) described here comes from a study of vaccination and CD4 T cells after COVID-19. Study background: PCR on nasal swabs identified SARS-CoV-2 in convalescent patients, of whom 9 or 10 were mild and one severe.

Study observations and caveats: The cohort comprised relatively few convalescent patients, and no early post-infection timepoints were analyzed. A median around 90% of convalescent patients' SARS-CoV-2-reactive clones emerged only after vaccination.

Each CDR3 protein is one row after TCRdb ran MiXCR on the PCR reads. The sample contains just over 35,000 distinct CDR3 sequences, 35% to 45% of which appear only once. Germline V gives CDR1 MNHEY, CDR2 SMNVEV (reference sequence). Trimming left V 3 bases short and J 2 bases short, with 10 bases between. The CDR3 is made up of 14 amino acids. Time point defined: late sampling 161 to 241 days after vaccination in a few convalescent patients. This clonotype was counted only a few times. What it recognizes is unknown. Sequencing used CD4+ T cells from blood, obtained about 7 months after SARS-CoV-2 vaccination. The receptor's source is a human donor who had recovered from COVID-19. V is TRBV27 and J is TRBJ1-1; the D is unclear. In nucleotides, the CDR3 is TGTGCCAGCAGTTTGAGGGCAGTTAACACTGAAGCTTTCTTT. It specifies CASSLRAVNTEAFF.